These T cell receptor beta chains were read from a single sample in a study of blood T cell repertoires in COVID-19. Assay: immunoSEQ multiplex PCR; the TCRdb copy retains only in-frame clones and omits some. The table includes some 95,000 clones, 91% detected once. Sequencing used peripheral blood. These receptor sequences come from a human donor with active COVID-19. The donor label of this sample is uncertain. Both conserved end residues are part of each CDR3. Each record gives: V gene, J gene, clone size, D gene, CDR3 DNA, CDR3 protein. The D gene is left open where the match is weak. Not all rows give a size; the values are once, few, many and, for expanded clones, a class.

>TRBV3-1/TRBV3-2|TRBJ2-3|.|.
TGTGCCAGCAGACAACTTAGCACAGATACGCAGTATTTT
CASRQLSTDTQYF
>TRBV6-6|TRBJ1-5|.|TRBD1
TGTGCCAGCAGTTCCCCAGACAGGGGCCGCAATCAGCCCCAGCATTTT
CASSSPDRGRNQPQHF
>TRBV11-3|TRBJ2-5|.|.
TGTGCCAGCAGCTTAAGCCAGGAAGAGACCCAGTACTTC
CASSLSQEETQYF
>TRBV6-5|TRBJ2-2|few|.
TGTGCCAGCAGTATCACCCCTAGCCGCGGGGAGCTGTTTTTT
CASSITPSRGELFF
>TRBV4-3|TRBJ2-1|.|.
TGCGCCAGCAGCCAAGGGCAGTCCCCTAACGGGGAGCAGTTCTTC
CASSQGQSPNGEQFF
>TRBV28|TRBJ2-1|.|TRBD2
TGTGCCAGCCTTACTAGCGGGAGTAACAATGAGCAGTTCTTC
CASLTSGSNNEQFF
>TRBV7-6|TRBJ2-2|once|.
TGTGCCAGCAGCTTAGCCCAAGACTACGGCGGGGAGCTGTTTTTT
CASSLAQDYGGELFF
>TRBV10-1|TRBJ2-3|.|.
TGCGCCAGCAGTGACCCGGGGGGCCGTACAGATACGCAGTATTTT
CASSDPGGRTDTQYF
>TRBV20-1|TRBJ1-1|.|.
TGCAGTGTCCCGGGAGTCATTGAAGCTTTCTTT
CSVPGVIEAFF
>TRBV12-5|TRBJ1-1|.|TRBD1
TGTGCTAGTGCCCCCCCGACAGGGGGTAACACTGAAGCTTTCTTT
CASAPPTGGNTEAFF
>TRBV19|TRBJ2-5|once|.
TGTGCCAGTAGTAACTTACGAGGGTCGGAGGAGACCCAGTACTTC
CASSNLRGSEETQYF
>TRBV4-3|TRBJ1-2|.|TRBD1
TGCGCCAGCAGCCGGGACAGGGTAGATGGCTACACCTTC
CASSRDRVDGYTF
>TRBV19|TRBJ2-7|.|.
TGTGCCAGTAGTTCGGCGCCTAGACCGGACGAGCAGTACTTC
CASSSAPRPDEQYF
>TRBV5-1|TRBJ2-7|.|TRBD2
TGCGCCAGCAGCTTAGGGACTATGAGCTCCTACGAGCAGTACTTC
CASSLGTMSSYEQYF
>TRBV4-1|TRBJ1-2|.|.
TGCGCCAGCAGCGAAGGGGTCGCGGACTATGGCTACACCTTC
CASSEGVADYGYTF
>TRBV11-2|TRBJ2-7|.|TRBD2
TGTGCCAGCAGCATTAGCGGGGGGGCCCTAAGCTACGAGCAGTACTTC
CASSISGGALSYEQYF
>TRBV27|TRBJ2-7|.|.
TGTGCCAGCAGTTTATTCACAGGGTCCTACGAGCAGTACTTC
CASSLFTGSYEQYF
>TRBV29-1|TRBJ1-1|.|.
TGCAGCGTGATTAACGGGGGGGACACTGAAGCTTTCTTT
CSVINGGDTEAFF
>TRBV11-2|TRBJ1-1|.|TRBD1
TGTGCCAGCAGCTTAAACCCCGGGACAGCGAACACTGAAGCTTTCTTT
CASSLNPGTANTEAFF